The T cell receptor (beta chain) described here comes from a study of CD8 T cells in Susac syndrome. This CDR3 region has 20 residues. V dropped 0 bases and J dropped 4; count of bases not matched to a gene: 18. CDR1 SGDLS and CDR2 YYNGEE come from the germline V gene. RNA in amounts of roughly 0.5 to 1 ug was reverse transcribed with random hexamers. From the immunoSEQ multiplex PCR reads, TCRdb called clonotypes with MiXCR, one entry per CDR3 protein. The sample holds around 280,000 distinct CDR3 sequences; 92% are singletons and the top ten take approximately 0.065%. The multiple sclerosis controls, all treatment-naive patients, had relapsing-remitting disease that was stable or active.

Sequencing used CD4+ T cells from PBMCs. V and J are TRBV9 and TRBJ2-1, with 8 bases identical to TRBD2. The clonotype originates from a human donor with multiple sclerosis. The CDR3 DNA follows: TGTGCCAGCAGCGTAGGCGGTAGCGGGACTTCCAAGTATCGATACAATGAGCAGTTCTTC. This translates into CASSVGGSGTSKYRYNEQFF.